These T cell receptor beta chains were read from a single sample in a study of radiation and T cells in renal cell carcinoma. Libraries were prepared by immunoSEQ multiplex PCR; TCRdb keeps only in-frame clonotypes and omits some of them. The sample carries about 23,000 clones, approximately 54% recorded once. The sample in question was tumor tissue, obtained from a patient whose treatment was nephrectomy without radiotherapy. These receptors all come from a human donor with renal cell carcinoma. Each CDR3 is given with its conserved first and last residue. Not all rows give a size; the values are once, few, many and, for expanded clones, a class.

length: 15
V: TRBV5-6
size: -
CDR3: CASSPIRYISYEQYF

length: 16
V: TRBV6-6
size: -
CDR3: CASSYSNIGLNTEAFF

length: 15
V: TRBV6-5
size: many
CDR3: CASSSRAGSADTQYF

length: 14
V: TRBV9
size: -
CDR3: CASSSQEGRYGYTF

length: 14
V: TRBV9
size: few
CDR3: CASSEEQVNTEAFF

length: 16
V: TRBV7-3
size: -
CDR3: CASSLRQGGSTDTQYF

length: 16
V: TRBV7-9
size: -
CDR3: CASTIRGRDRAQPQHF

length: 13
V: TRBV6-5
size: -
CDR3: CASSLKASYEQYF

length: 13
V: TRBV27
size: -
CDR3: CASSLRERETQYF

length: 14
V: TRBV11-2
size: -
CDR3: CASSSRGSAGELFF

length: 13
V: TRBV29-1
size: few
CDR3: CSVEPANTGELFF

length: 13
V: TRBV7-9
size: -
CDR3: CASSLDRVEGYTF

length: 15
V: TRBV6-5
size: -
CDR3: CASSYSGQGVYEQYF

length: 14
V: TRBV6-5
size: -
CDR3: CASSRQQLNSPLHF

length: 15
V: TRBV6-5
size: -
CDR3: CATLPDWAANYGYTF